These 4 T cell receptor beta chains came from one sample sequenced in a study of CD8 T cells in ankylosing spondylitis. TCRdb fed the 5' RACE reads into MiXCR, producing one record per CDR3 protein. There are around 330,000 distinct CDR3 sequences in the sample; around 10% occur only once, and roughly 9% lies in the top ten. Sample: blood, either unsorted or a sorted T cell fraction (not recorded which). These receptors were collected from a female donor with ankylosing spondylitis or in good health (not recorded which).

This clonotype was seen at least ten times. The rearrangement uses TRBV5-1 and TRBJ1-5; D ambiguous. V lost 0 bases and J lost 3, with 10 bases in between. Germline V gives CDR1 SGHRS, CDR2 YFSETQ. This CDR3 has 15 residues. The CDR3 region is CASSLDGRNNQPQHF. For the CDR3, the DNA is TGCGCCAGCAGCTTGGATGGGAGAAACAATCAGCCCCAGCATTTT.

This clonotype was recorded at least ten times. The chain couples TRBV20-1 to TRBJ1-1; weak D call: TRBD1 (6 bases). V shed 7 bases and J shed 4 bases, with 19 bases lying between them. The CDR3 is 14 residues long. Germline V CDR1 and CDR2: DFQATT, SNEGSKA (reference sequence). CDR3 loop: CSVGSPGARTEAFF. The CDR3 bases are TGCAGTGTCGGTAGTCCGGGGGCCCGCACTGAAGCTTTCTTT.

There are many counts of this clonotype. The J gene is TRBJ2-5, the V gene TRBV20-1; the D call may be TRBD1 or TRBD2 (5 bases each). CDR3 length: 13 residues. Trimming shortened V by 3 bases and J by 2 bases, and 10 bases separated the two germline ends. The V gene's germline CDR1 is DFQATT and CDR2 SNEGSKA (reference sequence). This CDR3 is CSASGDGQETQYF. CDR3 DNA: TGCAGTGCTAGCGGGGACGGGCAAGAGACCCAGTACTTC.

This clonotype was seen repeatedly, ten times or more. The gene calls are TRBV10-3 and TRBJ2-7; 10 bases map to TRBD2. With 8 bases clipped from V and 6 bases from J, the junction kept 13 bases outside the gene matches. This CDR3 comprises 15 residues. Germline assignment: CDR1 ENHRY and CDR2 SYGVKD. The CDR3 reads CAIQNLPSGSREQYF. CDR3 in DNA: TGTGCCATCCAAAACTTGCCTAGCGGGAGTCGCGAGCAGTACTTC.